Listed below are T cell receptor beta chains from one sample, sequenced in a study of blood T cell repertoires in COVID-19. Using immunoSEQ multiplex PCR, the repertoire was profiled, and TCRdb retains in-frame clones only, with some absent. The table has 130,000 or so clones, around nine tenths seen once. Material: peripheral blood. Source of these receptors: a man over 45 with active or convalescent COVID-19. Both conserved end residues are part of each CDR3. A D gene is named only where the DNA matches it firmly. Clone size is shown for a subset of rows, as once, few, many or a class of expanded clone.

D	V	J	size	DNA	CDR3
NA	TRBV6-2/TRBV6-3	TRBJ1-3	NA	TGTGCCAGCAGTTACTCGAAGGAACTAACCGGGACTTTCAGAAACACCATATATTTT	CASSYSKELTGTFRNTIYF
TRBD2	TRBV9	TRBJ2-7	NA	TGTGCCAGCAGCGTAGATCCCAGCCCGACGGGAGGCGAGCAGTACTTC	CASSVDPSPTGGEQYF
TRBD2	TRBV11-2	TRBJ2-7	few	TGTGCCAGCAGCTTAAGCGGGGTGGGCGAGCAGTACTTC	CASSLSGVGEQYF
TRBD1	TRBV12-5	TRBJ1-5	NA	TGTGCTAGTGGTTTGTGGGACAGCCTTTATAGCAATCAGCCCCAGCATTTT	CASGLWDSLYSNQPQHF
NA	TRBV10-1	TRBJ1-1	few	TGCGCCAGCAGAGAGACGACAGACGGGAACACTGAAGCTTTCTTT	CASRETTDGNTEAFF
NA	TRBV5-4	TRBJ2-7	NA	TGTGCCAGCAGCTCGGCTGGGGGGTCAACCTACGAGCAGTACTTC	CASSSAGGSTYEQYF
TRBD1	TRBV5-1	TRBJ2-7	NA	TGCGCCAGCAGCTTGGACAGGGGATCCCCCTACGAGCAGTACTTC	CASSLDRGSPYEQYF
TRBD1	TRBV18	TRBJ2-3	NA	TGTGCCAGCTCTCCCGGGACAGGGAGCACAGATACGCAGTATTTT	CASSPGTGSTDTQYF
NA	TRBV20-1	TRBJ2-7	NA	TGCAGTGCTAGTCACACCGCCTACGAGCAGTACTTC	CSASHTAYEQYF
TRBD1	TRBV27	TRBJ2-5	NA	TGTGCCAGCAACAAGACAGGGGTCCAACCTCAAGAGACCCAGTACTTC	CASNKTGVQPQETQYF
NA	TRBV14	TRBJ2-2	NA	TGTGCCAGCAGCCAGGAGGGACAGCAGGCGAACACCGGGGAGCTGTTTTTT	CASSQEGQQANTGELFF
TRBD2	TRBV5-1	TRBJ2-1	NA	TGCGCCAGCAGCTTTAGCCCCTTTACTAGCGGGAGTGGGAATGAGCAGTTCTTC	CASSFSPFTSGSGNEQFF
NA	TRBV18	TRBJ2-7	NA	TGTGCCAGCTCACCATCGGGCAGGCCCCTAGGGGGGCAGTACTTC	CASSPSGRPLGGQYF
TRBD1	TRBV24-1	TRBJ1-1	NA	TGTGCCACCGAGGGACAGGGTACTGAAGCTTTCTTT	CATEGQGTEAFF
NA	TRBV9	TRBJ2-2	NA	TGTGCCAGCAGCGTCGACTTGGGCGGGGAGCTGTTTTTT	CASSVDLGGELFF
TRBD1	TRBV4-1	TRBJ1-6	NA	TGCGCCAGCAGCCAAGATCTAGGGGGCGCCAATAATTCACCCCTCCACTTT	CASSQDLGGANNSPLHF
NA	TRBV4-1	TRBJ1-1	NA	TGCGCCAGCGGAAAACAGGGTGGAACTGAAGCTTTCTTT	CASGKQGGTEAFF
TRBD1	TRBV2	TRBJ2-2	NA	TGTGCCAGCAAACTTCCCGGGGACAGCAGCGGGGAGCTGTTTTTT	CASKLPGDSSGELFF
NA	TRBV30	TRBJ1-6	once	TGTGCCTGGAGTAAGGGGGACGCGAGCTCCTATAATTCACCCCTCCACTTT	CAWSKGDASSYNSPLHF
TRBD2	TRBV28	TRBJ2-2	NA	TGTGCCAGCAGTTTATTGGGACTAGCCGCGGTTGGGAACACCGGGGAGCTGTTTTTT	CASSLLGLAAVGNTGELFF
NA	TRBV6-5	TRBJ1-1	NA	TGTGCCAGCAGTCCTTCGAGGAGGGTCGACACTGAAGCTTTCTTT	CASSPSRRVDTEAFF
TRBD2	TRBV20-1	TRBJ2-5	NA	TGCAGTGCTAGTTTCGGGACTAGCGGGGGGGCATCAGGCCAAGAGACCCAGTACTTC	CSASFGTSGGASGQETQYF
TRBD2	TRBV18	TRBJ2-1	NA	TGTGCCAGCTCAAGGAGGACTAGCGGGAGGAGTAATGAGCAGTTCTTC	CASSRRTSGRSNEQFF
TRBD1	TRBV5-8	TRBJ1-1	NA	TGTGCCAGCACCTGGGCAGGGGGTGGCACTGAAGCTTTCTTT	CASTWAGGGTEAFF
TRBD2	TRBV6-5	TRBJ2-1	NA	TGTGCCGGAAGAACAGCGGGAGGGAACTACAATGAGCAGTTCTTC	CAGRTAGGNYNEQFF
NA	TRBV19	TRBJ1-1	NA	TGTGCCAGTAGTAGCGACAGGTTAGCTGAAGCTTTCTTT	CASSSDRLAEAFF
NA	TRBV10-3	TRBJ2-5	NA	TGTGCCATCAGTGAGTCGGGCAGGGACCAAGAGACCCAGTACTTC	CAISESGRDQETQYF
TRBD1	TRBV30	TRBJ1-5	NA	TGTGCCTGGAGTGTAGGTCAGGGGGTACGTAGCAATCAGCCCCAGCATTTT	CAWSVGQGVRSNQPQHF
NA	TRBV6-5	TRBJ1-1	NA	TGTGCCAGCAGTTACGGCCACAGGAACACTGAAGCTTTCTTT	CASSYGHRNTEAFF
TRBD1	TRBV28	TRBJ2-7	few	TGTGCCAGCAAACTGGGGACAGGGGGGACCTACGAGCAGTACTTC	CASKLGTGGTYEQYF
NA	TRBV5-6	TRBJ1-2	NA	TGTGCCAGCAGCTTGACAGGCTCAGGTGGCTACACCTTC	CASSLTGSGGYTF
TRBD1	TRBV4-1	TRBJ2-1	NA	TGCGCCAGCAGCCAAGACAGGGGGATTGAGCAGTTCTTC	CASSQDRGIEQFF
NA	TRBV6-5	TRBJ2-4	NA	TGTGCCAGCAGAGAGCTCGCCGCCAAAAACATTCAGTACTTC	CASRELAAKNIQYF
TRBD1	TRBV7-2	TRBJ2-4	NA	TGTGCCAGCAGCCGGCGGACAGGGGGCGTTAGGGGCAAAAACATTCAGTACTTC	CASSRRTGGVRGKNIQYF
NA	TRBV29-1	TRBJ1-2	NA	TGCAGCGCATCAGGGGAAGGGTATGGCTACACCTTC	CSASGEGYGYTF
NA	TRBV6-5	TRBJ2-1	NA	TGTGCCAGCAGCCTTTCGCGGGTCGCCCTCAATGAGCAGTTCTTC	CASSLSRVALNEQFF
TRBD1	TRBV9	TRBJ2-2	NA	TGTGCCAGCAGTCAGGGGAGACAGGGGGCATCCGGGGAGCTGTTTTTT	CASSQGRQGASGELFF
NA	TRBV6-2/TRBV6-3	TRBJ2-7	NA	TGTGCCAGCAGTTACTCGGGCAGAGCACCTGACGAGCAGTACTTC	CASSYSGRAPDEQYF
TRBD2	TRBV3-1/TRBV3-2	TRBJ2-4	NA	TGTGCCAGCAGCCCAGAGCGGGGGCTAAACATTCAGTACTTC	CASSPERGLNIQYF
NA	TRBV24-1	TRBJ1-2	NA	TGTGCCACCAGTGATGGGCAGACGGAAGGCTATGGCTACACCTTC	CATSDGQTEGYGYTF
NA	TRBV24-1	TRBJ1-2	NA	TGTGCCACCAGTGTCGCCAGTAACTATGGCTACACCTTC	CATSVASNYGYTF
TRBD2	TRBV19	TRBJ2-1	once	TGTGCCAGTAGTATAAGACTAGCGGGGACCTCCCCTTCCTACAATGAGCAGTTCTTC	CASSIRLAGTSPSYNEQFF